The table lists the clone carrying this TCR beta chain with many counts. The antigen remains unidentified. CDR3 length equals 15 residues. J lost 6 bases, V lost 0 bases, and 6 bases had no gene match. The V gene's germline CDR1 is DFQATT and CDR2 SNEGSKA (reference sequence). The data belong to a study of CD8 T cells in ankylosing spondylitis. Notes on the study in general: Matched synovial fluid from ankylosing spondylitis patients was reported to be enriched for disease-linked clones. There was a TCR beta motif, made of several highly homologous variants, that appeared characteristic of ankylosing spondylitis blood. In the blood and synovial fluid of reactive arthritis, some motif variants had been previously reported. Peripheral blood samples showed relatively rare disease-linked clones, and these clones were CD8+.

Library preparation for TCR beta used quantitative 5'-RACE with molecular barcodes. One entry per CDR3 protein, called by TCRdb with MiXCR from the 5' RACE reads. The sample holds 200,000 to 250,000 distinct CDR3 sequences, about 17% seen once. The receptor comes from a male donor with ankylosing spondylitis. Sequencing used blood, either unsorted or a sorted T cell fraction (not recorded which). This sequence joins TRBV20-1 and TRBJ2-2; 8 nucleotides align to TRBD2. CDR3 coding DNA: TGCAGTGCTAGAGATCCAAGCGGGAGTCCCGGGGAGCTGTTTTTT. This encodes CSARDPSGSPGELFF.